The 13 T cell receptor beta chains below all came from one sample that was sequenced in a study of shared clonotypes between healthy human individuals. Repertoires were generated with immunoSEQ multiplex PCR, while TCRdb's copy carries only in-frame clones and drops some. Here the sample spans about 490,000 clones, 70% to 80% being singletons. The material sequenced was PBMCs. All receptors come from a woman aged 40 to 49 in good health. Some clones in this sample may be carry-over from other donors' samples.

The V call is TRBV19, the J call TRBJ2-7, with D possibly being TRBD1 or TRBD2 (6 bases each). V was cut by 5 bases and J by 3 bases, with 20 bases left in between. Germline lookup yields CDR1 LNHDA and CDR2 SQIVND (reference sequence). The CDR3 loop spans 16 amino acids. The CDR3 sequence: CASSPSGDIGVYEQYF. DNA of the CDR3: TGTGCCAGTAGTCCCTCGGGGGACATTGGGGTCTACGAGCAGTACTTC. Drawing the rest from reference TRBV19 and TRBJ2-7, the complete variable domain is DGGITQSPKYLFRKEGQNVTLSCEQNLNHDAMYWYRQDPGQGLRLIYYSQIVNDFQKGDIAEGYSVSREKKESFPLTVTSAQKNPTAFYLCASSPSGDIGVYEQYFGPGTRLTVT.

The genes are TRBV29-1 and TRBJ2-7; 7 bases match TRBD2. CDR3 length: 14 residues. Germline-derived CDR1 and CDR2 are SQVTM and ANQGSEA. The junction had 8 bases not matched to a gene; V was cut back by 4 bases and J by 2 bases. CDR3 loop: CSVARAGVPYEQYF. DNA of the CDR3: TGCAGCGTTGCGAGGGCGGGAGTCCCCTACGAGCAGTACTTC.

The gene calls are TRBV7-2 and TRBJ2-2, with D possibly TRBD2 on 6 matching bases. V lost 3 bases and J lost 6, with 11 bases in between. The CDR3 consists of 14 residues. Germline V CDR1 and CDR2: SGHTA, FQGNSA. The CDR3 spells CASSFGTWSGELFF. DNA for the CDR3: TGTGCCAGCAGCTTCGGGACTTGGTCCGGGGAGCTGTTTTTT. The complete variable domain, with remaining parts taken from reference TRBV7-2 and TRBJ2-2, reads GAGVSQSPSNKVTEKGKDVELRCDPISGHTALYWYRQSLGQGLEFLIYFQGNSAPDKSGLPSDRFSAERTGGSVSTLTIQRTQQEDSAVYLCASSFGTWSGELFFGEGSRLTVL.

This rearrangement joins TRBV18 to TRBJ2-2; possibly TRBD2 for D (6 bases). CDR1 is KGHSH and CDR2 is LQKENI in the germline V gene. V was clipped by 3 bases and J by 3 bases, with 11 bases between them. CDR3 length equals 15 residues. Written as DNA, the CDR3 is TGTGCCAGCTCACCCCCGGACTACGACACCGGGGAGCTGTTTTTT. It translates to CASSPPDYDTGELFF.

This clone was picked up a small number of times. The chain uses TRBV9 and TRBJ2-3; TRBD2 agrees at 8 bases. This CDR3 contains 15 residues. CDR1 and CDR2 from the germline V gene are SGDLS and YYNGEE. V was pared by 1 base and J by 1 base, with 2 bases of the junction left unmatched. The CDR3 DNA follows: TGTGCCAGCAGCGTAATGACTAGCGGCACAGATACGCAGTATTTT. It encodes CASSVMTSGTDTQYF.

To note about this clone: Other DNA sequences in this specimen translate into the identical CDR3. The chain combines TRBV6-1 with TRBJ2-2, with D possibly TRBD2 on 5 matching bases. V gave up 4 bases and J gave up 3 bases, with 12 bases separating them. The CDR3 sequence is 15 residues long. CDR1 and CDR2 (germline): MNHNS, SASEGT. The CDR3 bases are TGTGCCAGCAGTGTCTCCAGCGGAGACACCGGGGAGCTGTTTTTT. Residues: CASSVSSGDTGELFF.

The chain is built from TRBV11-2 and TRBJ2-1; TRBD1 is a possible D gene (6 bases). CDR3 length: 14 residues. Germline V gene data show CDR1 as SGHAT and CDR2 as FQNNGV. Trimming took 5 bases from V and 4 from J, leaving 12 bases between them. This CDR3 is CASSQGSLYNEQFF. In nucleotides, the CDR3 is TGTGCCAGCAGCCAGGGGAGTCTTTACAATGAGCAGTTCTTC.

The rearrangement joins TRBV7-9 to TRBJ2-2; 9 nucleotides align to TRBD1. The germline V gene has CDR1 SEHNR and CDR2 FQNEAQ (reference sequence). V shed 4 bases, J shed 2 bases, and the junction held 8 bases outside the gene matches. This CDR3 has 17 amino acids. Here the CDR3 DNA reads TGTGCCAGCAGCTCGTCCCGGGACAGGGTCAACACCGGGGAGCTGTTTTTT. Amino acid sequence: CASSSSRDRVNTGELFF. The full variable domain, rest sourced from reference TRBV7-9 and TRBJ2-2, is DTGVSQNPRHKITKRGQNVTFRCDPISEHNRLYWYRQTLGQGPEFLTYFQNEAQLEKSRLLSDRFSAERPKGSFSTLEIQRTEQGDSAMYLCASSSSRDRVNTGELFFGEGSRLTVL.

V and J are TRBV2 and TRBJ2-5; D is unclear. The CDR3 sequence is 11 residues long. Trimming removed 6 bases from V and 3 bases from J, with 5 bases in between. CDR1 is SNHLY, CDR2 FYNNEI, per germline. CDR3 in DNA: TGTGCCAGCAGGATGGAAGAGACCCAGTACTTC. Its protein product is CASRMEETQYF.

This rearrangement joins TRBV27 to TRBJ1-5; a possible D gene is TRBD1 (5 bases). Germline CDR1 and CDR2: MNHEY and SMNVEV (reference sequence). The CDR3 loop spans 19 amino acids. Trimming left V 4 bases short and J 0 bases short, with 22 bases between. This chain's CDR3 is CASSYRHTKGCYSNQPQHF. In nucleotides, the CDR3 is TGTGCCAGCAGTTATCGACACACCAAGGGGTGTTATAGCAATCAGCCCCAGCATTTT.

This clone was detected a few times. The CDR3 DNA sequence: TGTGCCAGCAGCTCAGGACGCTACTACGAGCAGTACTTC. Its protein is CASSSGRYYEQYF. The chain links TRBV7-2 to TRBJ2-7; no firm D call. CDR3 length: 13 residues. Trimming took off 4 bases at V and 3 bases at J, with 10 bases between the two ends. From germline, CDR1 is SGHTA and CDR2 FQGNSA.

This rearrangement joins TRBV7-9 to TRBJ1-1, with D possibly being TRBD1 (5 bases). Germline V gene sequence: CDR1 SEHNR, CDR2 FQNEAQ (reference sequence). This CDR3 spans 14 amino acids. Trimming took 5 bases from V and 1 from J, leaving 11 bases between them. This CDR3 reads CASSPSQENTEAFF. The CDR3 region has the DNA TGTGCCAGCAGCCCATCACAGGAGAACACTGAAGCTTTCTTT.

With respect to this clone: At the DNA level, this CDR3 is encoded by other sequences in the same sample as well. The chain joins TRBV11-2 to TRBJ2-7; 11 bases map to TRBD2. The V and J ends lost 1 base and 3 bases, in that order; junction bases with no gene match: 5. The germline V gene encodes CDR1 SGHAT and CDR2 FQNNGV. The CDR3 is made up of 16 amino acids. In DNA, the CDR3 is TGTGCCAGCAGCTTAGGAGGGACTAGCGGATACTACGAGCAGTACTTC. Amino acid sequence: CASSLGGTSGYYEQYF.